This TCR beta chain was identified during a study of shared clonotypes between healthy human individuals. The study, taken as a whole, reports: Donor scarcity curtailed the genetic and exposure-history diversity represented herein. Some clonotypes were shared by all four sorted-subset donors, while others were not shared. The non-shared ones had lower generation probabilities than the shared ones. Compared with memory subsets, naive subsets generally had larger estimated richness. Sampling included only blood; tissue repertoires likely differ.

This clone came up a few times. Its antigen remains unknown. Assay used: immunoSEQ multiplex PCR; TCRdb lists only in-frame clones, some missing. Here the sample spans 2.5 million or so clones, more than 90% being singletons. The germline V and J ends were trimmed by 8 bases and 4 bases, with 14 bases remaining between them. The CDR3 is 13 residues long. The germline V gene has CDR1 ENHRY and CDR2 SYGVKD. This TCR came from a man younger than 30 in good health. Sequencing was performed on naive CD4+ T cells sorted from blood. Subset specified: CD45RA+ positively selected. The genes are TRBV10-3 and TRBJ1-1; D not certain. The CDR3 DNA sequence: TGTGCCATCTGTTGGGGAGAGGGCACTGAAGCTTTCTTT. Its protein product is CAICWGEGTEAFF.